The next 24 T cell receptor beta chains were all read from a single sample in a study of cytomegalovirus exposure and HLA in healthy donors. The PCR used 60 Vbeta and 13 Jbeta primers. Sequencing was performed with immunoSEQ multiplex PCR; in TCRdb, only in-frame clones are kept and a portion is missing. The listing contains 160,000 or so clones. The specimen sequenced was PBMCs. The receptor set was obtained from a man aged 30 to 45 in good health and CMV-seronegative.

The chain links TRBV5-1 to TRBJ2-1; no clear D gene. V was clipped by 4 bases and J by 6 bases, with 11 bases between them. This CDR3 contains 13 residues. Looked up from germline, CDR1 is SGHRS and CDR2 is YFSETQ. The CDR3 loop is CASSPSTGNEQFF. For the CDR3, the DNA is TGCGCCAGCAGCCCCTCTACGGGCAATGAGCAGTTCTTC.

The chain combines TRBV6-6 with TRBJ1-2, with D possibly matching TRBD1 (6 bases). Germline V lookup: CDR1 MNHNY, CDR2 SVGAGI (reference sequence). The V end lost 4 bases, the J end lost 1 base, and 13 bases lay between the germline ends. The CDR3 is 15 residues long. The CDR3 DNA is TGTGCCAGCAGTTCCTCCCTGGACAGTAACTATGGCTACACCTTC. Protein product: CASSSSLDSNYGYTF.

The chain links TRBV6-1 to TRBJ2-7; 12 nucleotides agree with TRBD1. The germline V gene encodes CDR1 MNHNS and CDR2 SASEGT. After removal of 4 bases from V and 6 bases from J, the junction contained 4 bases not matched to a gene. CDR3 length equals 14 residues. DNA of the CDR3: TGTGCCAGCAGTGTGATGGGACAGGGGGCCGAGCAGTACTTC. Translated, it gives CASSVMGQGAEQYF.

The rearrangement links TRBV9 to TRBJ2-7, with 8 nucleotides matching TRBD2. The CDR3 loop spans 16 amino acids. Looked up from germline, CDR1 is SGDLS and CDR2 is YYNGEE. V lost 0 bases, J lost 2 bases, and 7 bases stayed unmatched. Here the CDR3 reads CASSVGGSGNAYEQYF. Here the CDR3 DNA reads TGTGCCAGCAGCGTAGGGGGTAGCGGGAACGCCTACGAGCAGTACTTC.

CDR3 loop: CASSDSTSGTIDEQFF. CDR3 bases: TGTGCCAGCAGTGACTCAACTAGCGGGACGATCGATGAGCAGTTCTTC. This chain connects TRBV6-4 to TRBJ2-1, with 10 bases that match TRBD2. Trimming took 0 bases from V and 8 from J; bases not matched to a gene: 7. The germline V gene has CDR1 MRHNA and CDR2 SNTAGT. This CDR3 has 16 residues.

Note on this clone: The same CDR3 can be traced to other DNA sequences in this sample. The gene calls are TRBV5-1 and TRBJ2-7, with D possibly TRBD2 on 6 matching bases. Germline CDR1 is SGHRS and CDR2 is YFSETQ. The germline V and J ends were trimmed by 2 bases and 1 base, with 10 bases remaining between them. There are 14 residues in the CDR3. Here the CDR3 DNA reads TGCGCCAGCAGCTTAGCGGGTTTTTCCTACGAGCAGTACTTC. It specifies CASSLAGFSYEQYF.

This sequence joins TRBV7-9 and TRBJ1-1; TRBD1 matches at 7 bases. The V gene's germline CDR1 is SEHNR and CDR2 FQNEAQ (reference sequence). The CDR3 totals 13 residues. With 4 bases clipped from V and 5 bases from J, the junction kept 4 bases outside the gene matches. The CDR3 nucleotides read TGTGCCAGCAGCTCCAGGGGGGATACTGAAGCTTTCTTT. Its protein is CASSSRGDTEAFF.

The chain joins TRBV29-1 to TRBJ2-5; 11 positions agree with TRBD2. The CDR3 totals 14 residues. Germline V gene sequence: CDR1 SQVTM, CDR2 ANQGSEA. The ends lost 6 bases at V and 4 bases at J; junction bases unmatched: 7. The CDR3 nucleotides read TGCAGCGTACGAACTGGGACTAGCGGAGAGACCCAGTACTTC. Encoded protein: CSVRTGTSGETQYF. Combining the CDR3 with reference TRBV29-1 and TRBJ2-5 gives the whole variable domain SAVISQKPSRDICQRGTSLTIQCQVDSQVTMMFWYRQQPGQSLTLIATANQGSEATYESGFVIDKFPISRPNLTFSTLTVSNMSPEDSSIYLCSVRTGTSGETQYFGPGTRLLVL.

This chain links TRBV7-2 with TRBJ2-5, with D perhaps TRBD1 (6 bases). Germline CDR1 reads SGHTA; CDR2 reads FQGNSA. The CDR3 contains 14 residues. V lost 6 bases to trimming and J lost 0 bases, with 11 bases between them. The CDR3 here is CASRPDRYQETQYF. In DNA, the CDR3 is TGTGCCAGCAGGCCTGACAGGTACCAAGAGACCCAGTACTTC. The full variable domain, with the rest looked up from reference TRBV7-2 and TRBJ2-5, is GAGVSQSPSNKVTEKGKDVELRCDPISGHTALYWYRQSLGQGLEFLIYFQGNSAPDKSGLPSDRFSAERTGGSVSTLTIQRTQQEDSAVYLCASRPDRYQETQYFGPGTRLLVL.

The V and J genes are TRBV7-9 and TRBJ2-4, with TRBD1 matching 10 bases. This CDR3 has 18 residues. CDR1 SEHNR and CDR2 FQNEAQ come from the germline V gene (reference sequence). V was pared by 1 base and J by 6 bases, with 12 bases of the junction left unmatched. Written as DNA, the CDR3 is TGTGCCAGCAGCTTAGGAGGGGGACAGGGGCTTTTACTAAACATTCAGTACTTC. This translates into CASSLGGGQGLLLNIQYF.

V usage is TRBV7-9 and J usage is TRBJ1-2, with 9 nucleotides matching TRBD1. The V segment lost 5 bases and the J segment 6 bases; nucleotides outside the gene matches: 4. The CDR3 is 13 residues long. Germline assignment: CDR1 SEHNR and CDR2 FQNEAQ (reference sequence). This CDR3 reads CASSDRTGDGYTF. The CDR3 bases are TGTGCCAGCAGCGATCGGACAGGGGATGGCTACACCTTC.

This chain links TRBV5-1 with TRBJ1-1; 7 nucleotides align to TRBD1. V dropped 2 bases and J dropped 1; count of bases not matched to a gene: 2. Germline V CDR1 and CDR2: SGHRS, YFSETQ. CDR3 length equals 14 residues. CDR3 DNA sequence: TGCGCCAGCAGCTTAAGGACAGGGAACACTGAAGCTTTCTTT. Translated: CASSLRTGNTEAFF.

In DNA, the CDR3 is TGTGCCAGCTCACCGGGACAGGGAGAATTCTATGGCTACACCTTC. As protein: CASSPGQGEFYGYTF. The rearrangement links TRBV18 to TRBJ1-2; TRBD1 agrees at 9 bases. V trimming: 3 bases; J trimming: 4 bases; junction bases outside the gene matches: 6. Per the germline V gene, CDR1 is KGHSH and CDR2 is LQKENI. CDR3 length: 15 residues.

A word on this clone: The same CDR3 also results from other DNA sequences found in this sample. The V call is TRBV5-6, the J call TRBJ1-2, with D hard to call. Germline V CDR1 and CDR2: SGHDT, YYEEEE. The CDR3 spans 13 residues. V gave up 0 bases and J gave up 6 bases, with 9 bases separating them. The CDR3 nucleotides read TGTGCCAGCAGCTTGGGTGGGCGCGATGGCTACACCTTC. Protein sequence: CASSLGGRDGYTF.

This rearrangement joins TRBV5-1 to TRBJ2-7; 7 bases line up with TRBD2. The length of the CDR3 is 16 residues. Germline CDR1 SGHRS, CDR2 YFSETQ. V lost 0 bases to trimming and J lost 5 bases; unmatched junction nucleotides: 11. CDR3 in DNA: TGCGCCAGCAGCTTGGGACAAAAGGTGAGCGGGGACGAGCAGTACTTC. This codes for CASSLGQKVSGDEQYF. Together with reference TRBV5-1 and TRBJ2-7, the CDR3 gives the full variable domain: KAGVTQTPRYLIKTRGQQVTLSCSPISGHRSVSWYQQTPGQGLQFLFEYFSETQRNKGNFPGRFSGRQFSNSRSEMNVSTLELGDSALYLCASSLGQKVSGDEQYFGPGTRLTVT.

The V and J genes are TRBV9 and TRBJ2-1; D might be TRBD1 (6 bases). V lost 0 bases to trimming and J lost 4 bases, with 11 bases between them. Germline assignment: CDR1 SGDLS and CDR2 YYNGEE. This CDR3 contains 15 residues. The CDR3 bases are TGTGCCAGCAGCGTAGATTTAGGGACATACAATGAGCAGTTCTTC. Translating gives CASSVDLGTYNEQFF.

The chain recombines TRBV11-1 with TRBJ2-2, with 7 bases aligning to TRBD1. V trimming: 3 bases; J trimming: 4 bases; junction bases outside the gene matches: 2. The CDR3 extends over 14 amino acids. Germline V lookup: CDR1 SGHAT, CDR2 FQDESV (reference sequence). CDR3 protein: CASSFTGATGELFF. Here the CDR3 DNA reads TGTGCCAGCAGCTTTACAGGGGCCACCGGGGAGCTGTTTTTT.

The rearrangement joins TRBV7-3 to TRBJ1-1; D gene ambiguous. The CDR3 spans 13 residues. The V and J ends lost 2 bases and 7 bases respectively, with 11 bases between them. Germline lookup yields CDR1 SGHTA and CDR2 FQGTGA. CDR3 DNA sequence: TGTGCCAGCAGCTTAGGTTACGGAGGTGAAGCTTTCTTT. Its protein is CASSLGYGGEAFF.

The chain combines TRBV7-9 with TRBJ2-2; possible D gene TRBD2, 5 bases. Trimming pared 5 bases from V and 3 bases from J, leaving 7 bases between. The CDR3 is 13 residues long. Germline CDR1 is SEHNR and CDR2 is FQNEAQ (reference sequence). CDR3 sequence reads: CASSLDYTGELFF. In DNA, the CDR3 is TGTGCCAGCAGCCTGGACTACACCGGGGAGCTGTTTTTT.

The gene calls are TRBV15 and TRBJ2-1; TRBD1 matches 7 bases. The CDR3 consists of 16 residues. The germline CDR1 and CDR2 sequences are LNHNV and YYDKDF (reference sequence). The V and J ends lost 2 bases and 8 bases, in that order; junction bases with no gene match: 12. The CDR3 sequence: CATSRSLQGSVDEQFF. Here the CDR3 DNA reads TGTGCCACCAGCAGATCCTTACAGGGGTCCGTCGATGAGCAGTTCTTC.

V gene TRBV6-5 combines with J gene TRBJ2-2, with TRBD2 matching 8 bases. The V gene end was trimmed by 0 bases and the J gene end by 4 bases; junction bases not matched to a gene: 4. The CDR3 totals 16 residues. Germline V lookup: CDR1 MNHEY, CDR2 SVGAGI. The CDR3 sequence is CASSYSSAGVTGELFF. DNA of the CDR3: TGTGCCAGCAGTTACTCATCAGCGGGAGTCACCGGGGAGCTGTTTTTT.

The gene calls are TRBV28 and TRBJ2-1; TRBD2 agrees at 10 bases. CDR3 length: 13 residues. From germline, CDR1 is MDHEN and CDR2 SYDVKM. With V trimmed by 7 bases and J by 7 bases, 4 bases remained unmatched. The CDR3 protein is CASTGTSENEQFF. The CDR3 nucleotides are TGTGCCAGCACCGGGACTAGCGAAAATGAGCAGTTCTTC.

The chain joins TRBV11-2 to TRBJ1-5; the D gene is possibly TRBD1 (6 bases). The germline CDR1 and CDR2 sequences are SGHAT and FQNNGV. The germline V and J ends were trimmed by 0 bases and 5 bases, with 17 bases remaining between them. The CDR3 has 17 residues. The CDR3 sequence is CASSLDLRQGHDQPQHF. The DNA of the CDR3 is TGTGCCAGCAGCTTAGATTTGAGGCAGGGGCATGATCAGCCCCAGCATTTT.

CDR3 sequence (DNA): TGTGCCAGCAGCTTGTGGGCAGGGGGCAATCTACAACATGGCTACACCTTC. This encodes CASSLWAGGNLQHGYTF. V gene TRBV5-5 combines with J gene TRBJ1-2; 8 bases agree with TRBD1. V shed 1 base and J 6 bases; nucleotides not matched to a gene: 14. This CDR3 has 17 residues. CDR1 is SGHKS, CDR2 YYEKEE, per germline (reference sequence).